One and the same sample provided the 28 T cell receptor beta chains below, sequenced in a study of glioma-infiltrating T cells after dendritic cell vaccination. TCRdb's table, derived via immunoSEQ multiplex PCR, lists solely in-frame clones and lacks some. The sample lists about 92,000 clones; about nine tenths were seen once. Source: blood, taken before dendritic cell vaccination. The source of these receptors is a human donor with glioblastoma.

The genes are TRBV28 and TRBJ2-7; tentative D call: TRBD2 (6 bases). The CDR3 loop spans 14 amino acids. The germline CDR1 and CDR2 sequences are MDHEN and SYDVKM. The germline V and J ends were trimmed by 6 bases and 2 bases, with 14 bases remaining between them. CDR3 sequence (DNA): TGTGCCAGCAGACCCAACGGGGGACCCTACGAGCAGTACTTC. Encoded protein: CASRPNGGPYEQYF.

The V and J genes are TRBV25-1 and TRBJ2-7; tentatively, D is TRBD2 (6 bases). In germline, CDR1 is MGHDK, CDR2 SYGVNS. Trimming pared 10 bases from V and 2 bases from J, leaving 15 bases between. The CDR3 consists of 13 residues. The CDR3 DNA reads as TGTGCCACCTGGAAGGAGGGTGCCTACGAGCAGTACTTC. Translated, it gives CATWKEGAYEQYF.

The V and J genes are TRBV11-3 and TRBJ2-5, with 9 bases aligning to TRBD2. V trimming: 2 bases; J trimming: 2 bases; junction bases outside the gene matches: 3. There are 15 residues in the CDR3. Germline V gives CDR1 SGHNT, CDR2 YENEEA. The chain's CDR3 is CASSLQAGGQETQYF. The CDR3 DNA follows: TGTGCCAGCAGCTTACAGGCGGGGGGGCAAGAGACCCAGTACTTC.

The rearrangement links TRBV7-6 to TRBJ1-4; D not certain. From germline, CDR1 is SGHVS and CDR2 FNYEAQ. This CDR3 spans 17 amino acids. The V gene lost 5 bases and the J gene lost 2 bases, with 18 bases spanning the gap. The CDR3 protein is CASSPISGFGTNEKLFF. CDR3 nucleotide sequence: TGTGCCAGCAGCCCTATATCGGGGTTTGGGACTAATGAAAAACTGTTTTTT.

The chain couples TRBV7-2 to TRBJ1-5; no definite D call. The CDR3 is made up of 15 amino acids. V gave up 1 base and J gave up 1 base, with 8 bases separating them. Germline V gene data show CDR1 as SGHTA and CDR2 as FQGNSA. Written as DNA, the CDR3 is TGTGCCAGCAGCTTAGATCCCAGGAGCAATCAGCCCCAGCATTTT. Its translation: CASSLDPRSNQPQHF.

The rearrangement uses TRBV7-3 and TRBJ2-2, with 9 bases identical to TRBD1. Germline assignment: CDR1 SGHTA and CDR2 FQGTGA. The CDR3 consists of 14 residues. Unmatched junction bases numbered 3, after V lost 6 bases and J lost 4 bases. This CDR3 is CASRQGATTGELFF. The CDR3 coding sequence is TGTGCCAGCAGACAGGGGGCTACCACCGGGGAGCTGTTTTTT. The full variable domain, with the rest looked up from reference TRBV7-3 and TRBJ2-2, is GAGVSQTPSNKVTEKGKYVELRCDPISGHTALYWYRQSLGQGPEFLIYFQGTGAADDSGLPNDRFFAVRPEGSVSTLKIQRTERGDSAVYLCASRQGATTGELFFGEGSRLTVL.

Regarding this clone: At one of its ends the junction is not consistent with the germline gene, which may arise from a read error. The chain has TRBV7-9 and TRBJ2-7, with TRBD2 identical over 11 bases. CDR1 and CDR2 from the germline V gene are SEHNR and FQNEAQ (reference sequence). The CDR3 is 13 amino acids. The DNA for the CDR3 is TGTGCCAGCAGCCAGGGGACTAGCGGCGTCAGGAACTTC. This encodes CASSQGTSGVRNF.

The chain couples TRBV19 to TRBJ1-6; maybe TRBD1 (5 bases). V lost 8 bases and J lost 7, with 18 bases in between. This CDR3 spans 15 amino acids. The germline gives CDR1 LNHDA, CDR2 SQIVND (reference sequence). In DNA form, the CDR3 reads TGTGCCAGTGACATCGGAGGGAAGGGGAATTCACCCCTCCACTTT. It translates to CASDIGGKGNSPLHF.

The V call is TRBV14, the J call TRBJ2-1, with 10 bases identical to TRBD2. V shed 4 bases, J shed 4 bases, and the junction held 4 bases outside the gene matches. The germline CDR1 and CDR2 sequences are SGHDN and FVKESK. This CDR3 contains 15 residues. The CDR3 region has the DNA TGTGCCAGCAGCCGCACTAGCGGGAATTACAATGAGCAGTTCTTC. Residues: CASSRTSGNYNEQFF.

V is TRBV7-2 and J is TRBJ1-4; TRBD1 matches at 11 bases. The CDR3 runs 17 residues. Trimming took 11 bases from V and 0 from J; bases not matched to a gene: 11. Germline V lookup: CDR1 SGHTA, CDR2 FQGNSA. CDR3 in amino acids: CASTKGGQGATNEKLFF. The DNA of the CDR3 is TGTGCCTCAACCAAGGGGGGACAGGGGGCAACTAATGAAAAACTGTTTTTT.

The J gene is TRBJ2-7, the V gene TRBV27; D might be TRBD2 (5 bases). CDR1 and CDR2 (germline): MNHEY, SMNVEV (reference sequence). CDR3 length: 13 residues. The ends were cut back, 2 bases at V and 3 bases at J, with 8 bases in the middle. The CDR3 reads CASSLISGYEQYF. In nucleotides, the CDR3 is TGTGCCAGCAGTTTAATCAGCGGCTACGAGCAGTACTTC.

The genes are TRBV13 and TRBJ2-7; 11 positions match TRBD1. The ends lost 7 bases at V and 3 bases at J; junction bases unmatched: 8. This CDR3 has 15 residues. CDR1 is PRHDT, CDR2 FYEKMQ, per germline (reference sequence). The CDR3 DNA reads TGTGCCAGCACCTCCCCGGGACAGGGGGGCTACGAGCAGTACTTC. Translation: CASTSPGQGGYEQYF.

This rearrangement joins TRBV2 to TRBJ1-2, with TRBD1 matching 9 bases. The CDR3 extends over 14 amino acids. CDR1 and CDR2 (germline): SNHLY, FYNNEI. V gave up 6 bases and J gave up 4 bases; unmatched junction bases: 6. CDR3 DNA: TGTGCCAGCAGCGTACAGGGGGCGGCCTATGGCTACACCTTC. This sequence encodes CASSVQGAAYGYTF.

V gene TRBV29-1 combines with J gene TRBJ2-7, with D perhaps TRBD1 (6 bases). Looked up from germline, CDR1 is SQVTM and CDR2 is ANQGSEA. The CDR3 covers 11 residues. V was shortened by 6 bases and J by 4 bases, with 10 bases between the two germline ends. DNA of the CDR3: TGCAGCGTACTCCAGGGGTACGAGCAGTACTTC. It specifies CSVLQGYEQYF.

This clone was seen once. The genes are TRBV29-1 and TRBJ1-2, with TRBD1 identical over 8 bases. CDR1 is SQVTM and CDR2 is ANQGSEA in the germline V gene. J was trimmed by 5 bases and V by 4 bases; bases with no gene match: 3. The CDR3 spans 12 residues. The CDR3 loop reads CSVVQGGYGYTF. The CDR3 bases are TGCAGCGTTGTACAGGGGGGGTATGGCTACACCTTC.

V is TRBV5-4 and J is TRBJ2-1; D possibly corresponds to TRBD2 (6 bases). Germline CDR1 is SGHNT and CDR2 is YYREEE (reference sequence). The length of the CDR3 is 15 residues. The ends were cut back, 3 bases at V and 5 bases at J, with 15 bases in the middle. The DNA of the CDR3 is TGTGCCAGCAGCTCCCGACTAGGACTTGACAATGAGCAGTTCTTC. As protein: CASSSRLGLDNEQFF.

The chain combines TRBV14 with TRBJ1-1; a weak D match, TRBD1 (6 bases). CDR1 SGHDN and CDR2 FVKESK come from the germline V gene. The CDR3 has 14 residues. V lost 3 bases and J 1 base, leaving 9 bases between the germline ends. Here the CDR3 DNA reads TGTGCCAGCAGCCAGCAGGGGCCGAACACTGAAGCTTTCTTT. This translates into CASSQQGPNTEAFF.

The chain carries TRBV19 and TRBJ2-2; 9 nucleotides align to TRBD2. The germline V gene has CDR1 LNHDA and CDR2 SQIVND (reference sequence). This CDR3 spans 18 amino acids. Trimming cost V 5 bases and J 1 base; bases outside gene matches: 11. CDR3 DNA: TGTGCCAGTAGTCTCCGTGGTAGCGGGAGTGGGAACACCGGGGAGCTGTTTTTT. Protein product: CASSLRGSGSGNTGELFF.

V usage is TRBV6-7 and J usage is TRBJ1-6; no clear D. TRBV6-7 is given ORF status, its function remaining uncertain. Trimming removed 5 bases at V and 8 bases at J, with 13 bases between. CDR3 length equals 14 residues. The CDR3 DNA sequence: TGTGCCAGCAGTACGACCGGGGTGGATTCACCCCTCCACTTT. Amino acid sequence: CASSTTGVDSPLHF.

V is TRBV6-1 and J is TRBJ1-3, with 8 bases matching TRBD1. With 2 bases clipped from V and 3 bases from J, the junction kept 3 bases outside the gene matches. Germline-derived CDR1 and CDR2 are MNHNS and SASEGT. The CDR3 is made up of 15 amino acids. CDR3 nucleotides: TGTGCCAGCAGTGAAATCAGGGGGCGTGGAAACACCATATATTTT. Translating it yields CASSEIRGRGNTIYF.

The chain is built from TRBV5-1 and TRBJ2-1, with 14 bases that match TRBD2. CDR3 length: 17 amino acids. V lost 0 bases, J lost 5 bases, and 4 bases stayed unmatched. The V gene's germline CDR1 is SGHRS and CDR2 YFSETQ. This CDR3 reads CASSLATSGGAHNEQFF. CDR3 DNA sequence: TGCGCCAGCAGCTTGGCGACTAGCGGGGGGGCCCACAATGAGCAGTTCTTC.

The CDR3 loop reads CASSRIKGAKGYNEQFF. The CDR3 coding sequence is TGTGCCAGCAGTAGGATCAAGGGTGCTAAGGGGTACAATGAGCAGTTCTTC. V gene TRBV28 combines with J gene TRBJ2-1; maybe TRBD1 (5 bases). Germline V gives CDR1 MDHEN, CDR2 SYDVKM. CDR3 length: 17 amino acids. The V end lost 5 bases, the J end lost 4 bases, and 21 bases lay between the germline ends. Full variable domain (rest looked up from reference TRBV28 and TRBJ2-1): DVKVTQSSRYLVKRTGEKVFLECVQDMDHENMFWYRQDPGLGLRLIYFSYDVKMKEKGDIPEGYSVSREKKERFSLILESASTNQTSMYLCASSRIKGAKGYNEQFFGPGTRLTVL.

V and J are TRBV5-6 and TRBJ2-5, with D possibly matching TRBD2 (6 bases). This CDR3 has 16 amino acids. Germline CDR1 and CDR2: SGHDT and YYEEEE. Trimming removed 4 bases from V and 5 bases from J, with 21 bases in between. CDR3 residues: CASSEAGRRVGETQYF. The CDR3 DNA sequence: TGTGCCAGCAGCGAGGCGGGACGGAGGGTCGGGGAGACCCAGTACTTC. The variable domain in full, with the rest retrieved from reference TRBV5-6 and TRBJ2-5, is DAGVTQSPTHLIKTRGQQVTLRCSPKSGHDTVSWYQQALGQGPQFIFQYYEEEERQRGNFPDRFSGHQFPNYSSELNVNALLLGDSALYLCASSEAGRRVGETQYFGPGTRLLVL.

V is TRBV6-5 and J is TRBJ1-1; TRBD1 is a possible D gene (6 bases). This CDR3 has 16 amino acids. V was cut by 0 bases and J by 3 bases, with 14 bases left in between. Germline lookup yields CDR1 MNHEY and CDR2 SVGAGI. The CDR3 here is CASSYSQFRGDTEAFF. The CDR3 DNA reads as TGTGCCAGCAGTTACTCACAATTCAGGGGAGACACTGAAGCTTTCTTT.

CDR3 coding DNA: TGTGCCAGCAGCTATGGACTAGCGGGGGGCCCGGAGACCCAGTACTTC. This gives the protein CASSYGLAGGPETQYF. This chain links TRBV7-9 with TRBJ2-5, with TRBD2 matching over 14 bases. CDR3 length: 16 residues. CDR1 SEHNR and CDR2 FQNEAQ come from the germline V gene (reference sequence). With V trimmed by 4 bases and J by 5 bases, 6 bases remained unmatched.

The chain has TRBV7-8 and TRBJ1-1; D is uncertain. The CDR3 consists of 15 residues. V shed 5 bases and J shed 0 bases, with 13 bases lying between them. The germline gives CDR1 SGHVS, CDR2 FQNEAQ. The CDR3: CASSPRTGMNTEAFF. As DNA, the CDR3 is TGTGCCAGCAGCCCCAGGACGGGAATGAACACTGAAGCTTTCTTT.

J is TRBJ2-3 and V is TRBV7-9; TRBD1 might be the D (6 bases). The CDR3 length is 15 residues. The V end lost 2 bases, the J end lost 2 bases, and 11 bases lay between the germline ends. CDR1 and CDR2 (germline): SEHNR, FQNEAQ (reference sequence). The CDR3 bases are TGTGCCAGCAGCTTAAGCACAGGGAACACAGATACGCAGTATTTT. Amino acids: CASSLSTGNTDTQYF. The full variable domain, with the rest looked up from reference TRBV7-9 and TRBJ2-3, is DTGVSQNPRHKITKRGQNVTFRCDPISEHNRLYWYRQTLGQGPEFLTYFQNEAQLEKSRLLSDRFSAERPKGSFSTLEIQRTEQGDSAMYLCASSLSTGNTDTQYFGPGTRLTVL.

The chain joins TRBV6-5 to TRBJ2-7; D possibly corresponds to TRBD2 (6 bases). CDR1 and CDR2 from the germline V gene are MNHEY and SVGAGI. CDR3 size: 16 residues. Trimming cost V 0 bases and J 2 bases, with 14 bases left between them. DNA of the CDR3: TGTGCCAGCAGTTACTCGGCAGGGCGGGGAGCCTACGAGCAGTACTTC. This translates into CASSYSAGRGAYEQYF.